This paragraph reports one T cell receptor (beta chain). The target of this receptor is not known. One base away there is no much larger clone; base qualities are not given. This specimen comes from a study of cytomegalovirus exposure and HLA in healthy donors (dated by TCRdb to about 2017). At the level of the whole study: According to an earlier analysis of a few hundred of the donors, some 180 million T cells yielded 100 million or so unique TCR beta sequences and about 300 Gb of sequence data. An earlier analysis of roughly 600 of the donors used high-throughput TCR beta sequencing to judge whether each TCR beta V gene segment behaved as functional or pseudogenic. The study combined high-throughput TCR immunosequencing, statistical association of individual TCRs with disease status, and machine learning to predict cytomegalovirus infection status. Among around 400 genotyped donors of the cohort, an average of roughly 230,000 unique TCR beta nucleotide sequences was sequenced per donor, of which roughly 17% were non-productive. All discovery cohort repertoires had been generated on a single sequencing platform. Rather than using new phenotypic data, the later analysis identified candidate immune exposures from TCR beta sequences and from how often those sequences occurred across donors. Besides the first cohort of 666 subjects, a separate validation cohort made up of 120 different subjects was used. An early release covering 550 to 700 HLA-typed donors comprised roughly 300 gigabases of sequencing data and around 86 million unique TCR sequences. Alongside the repertoire data, information on donor age, sex, ethnicity and CMV serostatus was compiled. A later analysis re-examined previously published TCR beta repertoires from 500 to 700 donors and added high-resolution HLA genotyping to investigate patterns of TCR occurrence. The number of donors typed differed by locus, with roughly 629-640 for A, B, C, DRB1 and DQB1, around 500 for DQA1, 600 to 610 for DPA1, and over 400 for DPB1. The study profiled the T cell repertoires of hundreds of subjects by immunosequencing and related them to cytomegalovirus serostatus. The study aimed to test whether signatures of past pathogen exposure could be identified by cataloging public T cell receptors. Among the roughly 400 genotyped donors, under 90% belonged to the genetic ancestry cluster associated with self-reported Caucasian donors. HLA typing covered class I and class II loci at four-digit resolution. A handful of DR-DQ haplotypes were handled as single units for association and clustering because linkage in the cohort was strong. A later genetic analysis took genome-wide SNP genotypes for about three fifths of the roughly 670 donors and used that subset as a discovery cohort.

Study-wide conclusions, independent of this receptor: Most TCR sequences were seen in very few donors, while some public TCRs were found in many individuals. Correlated functional status among segregating V segments might be attributable to linkage disequilibrium, but an unknown experimental factor could not be ruled out. Immune exposure information for the cohort was limited to CMV serostatus. It was suggested by the authors that the approach could potentially be generalized to other disease states and immunological phenotypes. Cytomegalovirus status was reported to be diagnosed by the classifier with high specificity and sensitivity in both the original and validation cohorts. In vitro tests confirmed that a few of the cytomegalovirus-associated TCR beta chains recognize cytomegalovirus antigens. The study gave a list of under 200 TCR beta chains associated with cytomegalovirus. In a later analysis, several top co-occurrence clusters were reported to appear linked to parvovirus B19, influenza, CMV and Epstein-Barr virus. A further reported finding was that TCR beta sequences accurately predicted the HLA-A and HLA-B alleles for most subjects in the first cohort. Because counts were too low, under 20 rarely observed V segments, including chromosome 9 orphons, were left out of the earlier analysis of some 600 of the donors. In a later analysis, HLA-associated TCR beta chains were found to be more clonally expanded and to have lower generation probabilities than equally common non-associated chains. Only TCR beta chains were sequenced in this cohort, and the absence of alpha or paired-chain data limited detectable features. In a later analysis, the rate of TCR association differed among HLA loci, with DRB1 alleles having the most associated TCRs and HLA-C alleles having the fewest. Some IMGT-functional V segments, including TRBV6-2 and TRBV6-3, could not be told apart with the 87-base-pair reads, so those segments were excluded. Because HLA typing was unavailable for some donors at each locus, only the typed subset was used in association tests. Sequencing depth was assumed to be roughly uniform across donors in the presence/absence analyses, though that assumption may not hold. At a false discovery rate of 0.05, a later analysis linked 16,000 or so TCR beta sequences to specific HLA alleles. A later genetic analysis reported fewer N-insertions in productive TCRs among donors in an Asian-associated ancestry cluster than the approximately 670-donor mean. Broadly in line with IMGT annotations, most TCR beta V segments showed up in productive rearrangements about 87% or about 30% of the time in an earlier analysis of roughly 590 of the donors. A group of highly shared sequence variants was considered likely to be a technical artifact of the sequencing pipeline. In a later analysis, most CMV-associated TCR beta chains were found to appear HLA-restricted, with HLA associations seemingly driven largely by CMV exposure. Strong co-occurrence of HLA alleles, especially DR and DQ, made assigning TCR associations to individual alleles difficult. A later genetic analysis associated a missense DCLRE1C variant with V-gene and J-gene trimming of TCR beta chains, and an independent cohort replicated the association.

The cohort was made up of 500 to 800 healthy bone marrow donors. At the time of sampling, every cohort member was nominally healthy, though immune exposures that went unrecorded were likely present. The donor tested CMV seronegative and was one of the 352 seronegative cohort members. Every donor gave a peripheral blood sample, and the peripheral blood mononuclear cells from that sample were used for TCR beta sequencing. Genomic DNA was extracted from the blood cell samples with the Qiagen DNeasy Blood Extraction Kit. The germline V gene encodes CDR1 SNHLY and CDR2 FYNNEI. V is trimmed back by 6 bases and J by 7 bases, and the junction contains 10 bases that no gene match accounts for. The CDR3 starts with the cysteine, ends with the phenylalanine, and has 15 residues. The CDR3 DNA has 45 bases and is translated from base 1. Library generation was performed with the immunoSEQ multiplex PCR assay. For the multiplex PCR, a mixture combining 60 forward primers for TCR Vbeta segments and 13 reverse primers for TCR Jbeta segments was used. The CDR3 region of rearranged TCR beta genes was amplified from genomic DNA with a multiplex PCR assay. Amplified TCR beta libraries were sequenced as 87-base-pair reads on the Illumina HiSeq System. In the authors' own workflow: A later analysis counted approximately 74 million unique TCR beta chains across the 690 or so repertoires, and 9 million to 14 million of these chains were shared by at least two donors. A nearest-neighbor algorithm error-corrected the raw reads and collapsed the reads into unique sequences, merging closely related sequences to remove PCR and sequencing errors. To assign V, D and J gene segments, CDR3 sequences were aligned to IMGT reference sequences. For a sequence to be retained, a match of at least six nucleotides was required to both a V gene segment and a J gene segment. A rearrangement counted as productive if the CDR3 had no stop codons and remained in frame with V and J, and every other rearrangement counted as non-productive. CDR3 was defined by IMGT convention, running from the second conserved V-encoded cysteine to the conserved J-encoded phenylalanine. The earlier analysis of more than 450 of the donors excluded sequences that lacked an unambiguous match to a single V gene segment. An earlier analysis of a few hundred of the donors classified V segments as functional when productive rearrangements were above 56.7% and as segregating when the standard deviation between donors was above 5%. A statistical classification framework was developed to diagnose cytomegalovirus status using the catalog of TCR beta chain sequences. In a later analysis, V and J genes were assigned by comparing TCR nucleotide sequences against IMGT/GENE-DB human TR gene sequences. The TCRdist pipeline was used in a later analysis to assign CDR3 sequences and most-parsimonious VDJ recombination scenarios. A later analysis defined each TCR beta chain by its CDR3 amino acid sequence plus V-gene family, and excluded reads lacking a unique V-gene family. A later analysis removed roughly 590 highly shared, low-generation-probability nucleotide sequences to deal with suspected cross-contamination and a sequencing artifact. For each public chain, a later analysis derived a clonal expansion index from normalized ranks of inferred template counts within each repertoire. In a later analysis, generation probabilities were computed using a VDJ recombination model fitted to out-of-frame rearrangements, and the results were checked against IGoR. In a later analysis, TCR-TCR, TCR-HLA and TCR-CMV co-occurrence was scored with hypergeometric tests, and a repertoire-size bias correction was applied to TCR pairs. To estimate false discovery rates, a later analysis permuted the HLA or CMV assignments 20 times. In a later analysis, co-occurring TCRs were grouped using DBSCAN, with TCRdist sequence similarity added in when clustering inside HLA-allele-positive subsets. Repertoires with fewer than 30,000 or more than 120,000 public chains were left out of co-occurrence clustering, as were a few repertoires with anomalous nucleotide sharing. The clones in this table, taken by TCRdb from immuneACCESS, are in-frame only. Not every clone is retained; where verified, under half of the shortfall comes from an unresolved V gene, and the cause of the rest is unknown. From that table come the V and J calls and clone size; the DNA was used to work out D and trimming. Within this sample are about 140,000 clones, with more than 75% of them counted one time only. The ten largest clones capture 5.1% of the sample.

The sequencing sample was made of PBMCs. This receptor was identified in a male donor in good health and CMV-seronegative. In this chain, TRBV2 is recombined with TRBJ1-2; a stretch of 11 junction bases matches TRBD1. The CDR3 here reads CASSGGTGGKSGYTF. The bases read TGTGCCAGCAGCGGGGGGACAGGGGGTAAGAGTGGCTACACCTTC.